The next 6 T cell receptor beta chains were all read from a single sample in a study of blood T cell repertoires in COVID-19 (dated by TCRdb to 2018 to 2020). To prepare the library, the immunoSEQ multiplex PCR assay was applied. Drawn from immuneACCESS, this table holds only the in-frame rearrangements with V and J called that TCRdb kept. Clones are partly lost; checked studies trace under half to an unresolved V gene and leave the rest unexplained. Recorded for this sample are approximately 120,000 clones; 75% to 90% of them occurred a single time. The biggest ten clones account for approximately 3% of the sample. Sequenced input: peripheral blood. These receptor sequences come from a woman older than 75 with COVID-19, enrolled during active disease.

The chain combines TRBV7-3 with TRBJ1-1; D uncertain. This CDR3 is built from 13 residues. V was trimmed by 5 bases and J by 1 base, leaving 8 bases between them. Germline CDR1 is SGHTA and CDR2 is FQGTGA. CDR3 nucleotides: TGTGCCAGCAGCCTGAAGAGGAACACTGAAGCTTTCTTT. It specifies CASSLKRNTEAFF.

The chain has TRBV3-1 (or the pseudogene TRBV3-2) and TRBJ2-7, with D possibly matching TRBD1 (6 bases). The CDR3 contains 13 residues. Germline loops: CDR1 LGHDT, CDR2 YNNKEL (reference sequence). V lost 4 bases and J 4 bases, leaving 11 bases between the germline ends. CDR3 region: CASSRGQFYEQYF. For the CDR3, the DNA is TGTGCCAGCAGCCGGGGGCAGTTTTACGAGCAGTACTTC.

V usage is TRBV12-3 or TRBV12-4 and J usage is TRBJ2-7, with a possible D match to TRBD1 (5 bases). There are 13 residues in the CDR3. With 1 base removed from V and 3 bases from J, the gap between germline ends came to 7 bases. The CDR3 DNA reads TGTGCCAGCAGTTTAGGGACACACTACGAGCAGTACTTC. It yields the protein CASSLGTHYEQYF.

CDR3 DNA: TGTGCCAGCAGTTTGGGGGGGGGAAACAATTCACCCCTCCACTTT. It codes for CASSLGGGNNSPLHF. This chain uses TRBV28 with TRBJ1-6, with D perhaps matching TRBD1 (5 bases). The CDR3 consists of 15 residues. Trimming pared 3 bases from V and 7 bases from J, leaving 13 bases between. Germline loops: CDR1 MDHEN, CDR2 SYDVKM. The full variable domain, rest sourced from reference TRBV28 and TRBJ1-6, is DVKVTQSSRYLVKRTGEKVFLECVQDMDHENMFWYRQDPGLGLRLIYFSYDVKMKEKGDIPEGYSVSREKKERFSLILESASTNQTSMYLCASSLGGGNNSPLHFGNGTRLTVT.

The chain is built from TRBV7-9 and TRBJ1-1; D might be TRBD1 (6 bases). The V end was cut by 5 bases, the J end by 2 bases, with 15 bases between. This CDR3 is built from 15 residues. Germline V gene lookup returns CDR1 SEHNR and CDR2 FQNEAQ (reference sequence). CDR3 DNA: TGTGCCAGCAGCCAAAGGGACACATCTAACACTGAAGCTTTCTTT. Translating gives CASSQRDTSNTEAFF.

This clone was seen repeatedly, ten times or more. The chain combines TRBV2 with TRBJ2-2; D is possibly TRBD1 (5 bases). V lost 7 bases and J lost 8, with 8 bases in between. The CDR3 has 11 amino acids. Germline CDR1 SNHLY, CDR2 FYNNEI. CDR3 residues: CASKGDGELFF. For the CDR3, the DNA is TGTGCCAGCAAAGGGGATGGGGAGCTGTTTTTT.